This T cell receptor beta chain is drawn from a study of blood T cell repertoires in COVID-19. At the level of the study: COVID-19 samples collected from the United States, Italy and Spain covered acute and convalescent phases. Nucleic acid was either cDNA or gDNA, and it came from T cells, B-cell-depleted T cells, or PBMCs.

In the original workflow: The assay estimated nucleated cells by amplifying reference gene primers. Produced via immunoSEQ multiplex PCR; TCRdb's table is partial and in-frame only. The V and J calls and clone size were taken over from that table, and D and trimming were inferred from the DNA. Among about 85,000 clones listed, about 83% were seen once. The CDR3 runs to 16 residues. Trimming removed 4 bases from V and 7 bases from J; junction bases left unmatched: 7. Germline V CDR1 and CDR2: LNHDA, SQIVND (reference sequence). Sequenced sample: peripheral blood. This sequence originates from a man aged 60-69 years with acute or convalescent COVID-19. The chain has TRBV19 and TRBJ2-2, with TRBD2 matching over 12 bases. The CDR3 loop is CASSKPTSGGFGELFF. CDR3 DNA sequence: TGTGCCAGTAGTAAGCCGACTAGCGGGGGTTTCGGGGAGCTGTTTTTT.